A selection of T cell receptor beta chains follows, all from one sample in a study of blood T cells in healthy people across ages. TCRdb reprocessed the 5' RACE reads with MiXCR, giving one entry per CDR3 protein. The sample includes roughly 500,000 distinct CDR3 sequences, roughly 28% of them seen just once. The sequenced sample consisted of blood. The source is a woman in her 70s in good health. CDR3s include the opening cysteine and the closing phenylalanine or tryptophan. A D gene is named only where the DNA matches it firmly. Clone size, where shown, is once, few, many, or a class for clones that have expanded.

V	size	D	J	CDR3	DNA
TRBV5-5	once	NA	TRBJ2-4	CASSPGGGAGIQYF	TGTGCCAGCAGCCCCGGTGGCGGGGCAGGCATTCAGTACTTC
TRBV12-3/TRBV12-4	NA	TRBD2	TRBJ2-1	CASSPRAGELYNEQFF	TGTGCCAGCAGTCCCCGAGCGGGGGAGCTCTACAATGAGCAGTTCTTC
TRBV6-5	NA	NA	TRBJ1-2	CASSYRGGSFGYTF	TGTGCCAGCAGTTACCGCGGGGGTTCCTTTGGCTACACCTTC
TRBV3-1	many	NA	TRBJ2-5	CASSQEVTQYF	TGTGCCAGCAGCCAAGAGGTGACCCAGTACTTC
TRBV15	NA	NA	TRBJ2-3	CATSGMKSSTDTQYF	TGTGCCACCAGCGGAATGAAGTCTAGCACAGATACGCAGTATTTT
TRBV4-1	many	NA	TRBJ1-1	CASNAGSYLMLNTEAFF	TGCGCCAGCAATGCGGGGAGTTACCTTATGCTGAACACTGAAGCTTTCTTT
TRBV12-3/TRBV12-4	NA	NA	TRBJ1-2	CASSLDVGLGGYTF	TGTGCCAGCAGTTTAGATGTGGGGTTGGGTGGCTACACCTTC
TRBV20-1	NA	TRBD2	TRBJ2-5	CSARFRLAKETQYF	TGCAGTGCTAGATTTCGACTAGCCAAAGAGACCCAGTACTTC
TRBV6-5	few	TRBD1	TRBJ1-2	CASSYSRTSGGGGYTF	TGTGCCAGCAGTTACTCGAGGACTTCAGGGGGAGGAGGCTACACCTTC
TRBV19	few	NA	TRBJ1-2	CASSIDTGSGYTF	TGTGCCAGTAGTATAGATACAGGGTCCGGCTACACCTTC
TRBV7-6	few	NA	TRBJ1-1	CASSLLSGLGGDGTEAFF	TGTGCCAGCAGCTTATTGTCCGGGCTTGGGGGGGACGGCACTGAAGCTTTCTTT
TRBV2	few	TRBD1	TRBJ2-7	CASSDWARTGDEQYF	TGTGCCAGCAGTGACTGGGCCCGGACAGGGGACGAGCAGTACTTC
TRBV5-1	NA	TRBD1	TRBJ2-1	CASSQTDRGGEQFF	TGCGCCAGCAGCCAGACGGACAGGGGAGGTGAGCAGTTCTTC
TRBV5-5	few	NA	TRBJ2-1	CASSLARGTQLNEQFF	TGTGCCAGCAGCTTGGCCCGGGGGACCCAACTCAATGAGCAGTTCTTC
TRBV20-1	NA	TRBD1	TRBJ2-1	CSASRGQIYNEQFF	TGCAGTGCTAGTCGGGGACAGATATACAATGAGCAGTTCTTC
TRBV11-2	NA	NA	TRBJ1-6	CASSPAGYNSPLHF	TGTGCCAGCAGCCCCGCGGGGTATAATTCACCCCTCCACTTT
TRBV20-1	many	TRBD2	TRBJ2-5	CSARDYTVSGGPETQYF	TGCAGTGCTAGAGATTACACGGTTAGCGGGGGGCCAGAGACCCAGTACTTC
TRBV5-1	NA	NA	TRBJ1-2	CASSFITGSPYGYTF	TGCGCCAGCAGCTTTATAACAGGAAGTCCCTATGGCTACACCTTC
TRBV4-3	few	NA	TRBJ1-4	CASSQKAGGGEKLFF	TGCGCCAGCAGCCAAAAGGCGGGGGGAGGTGAAAAACTGTTTTTT
TRBV19	NA	TRBD1	TRBJ1-1	CASMDRAGEAFF	TGTGCCAGTATGGACAGGGCTGGTGAAGCTTTCTTT
TRBV15	few	NA	TRBJ1-1	CATSPPGITEAFF	TGTGCCACCAGCCCCCCAGGGATAACTGAAGCTTTCTTT
TRBV12-3/TRBV12-4	NA	TRBD2	TRBJ2-4	CASSFTSGGARIQYF	TGTGCCAGCAGTTTTACTAGCGGGGGGGCCCGCATTCAGTACTTC
TRBV20-1	few	TRBD1	TRBJ1-1	CSARDRDSAWTEAFF	TGCAGTGCTAGAGATAGGGACAGCGCGTGGACTGAAGCTTTCTTT
TRBV30	few	NA	TRBJ1-3	CAWSRTVSGNTIYF	TGTGCCTGGAGTCGCACGGTCTCTGGAAACACCATATATTTT
TRBV3-1	many	TRBD1	TRBJ1-2	CASSQAGGTAYGYTF	TGTGCCAGCAGCCAGGCAGGGGGTACAGCCTATGGCTACACCTTC